Each of the 31 T cell receptor beta chains below was sequenced from the same sample in a study of patients and donors after allogeneic stem cell transplantation. Via MiXCR, TCRdb re-called the RT-PCR reads, giving one row per CDR3 protein. The data hold over 5,500 distinct CDR3 sequences, with over 9.5% observed a single time. The sequenced sample consisted of blood, either unsorted or a sorted T cell fraction (not recorded which). These receptors were obtained from a human donor who was either an allogeneic HSCT recipient or a stem cell or donor lymphocyte infusion donor (not recorded which). It is not recorded whose cells these are; they may come from a transplant donor.

A remark on this clonotype: A single base separates this from a much larger clone, so it may be a read error. The CDR3 carries no conserved terminal phenylalanine or tryptophan, so it likely arises from a read error. The V gene is TRBV27, the J gene TRBJ1-5; 8 positions agree with TRBD1. The CDR3 consists of 14 residues. From germline, CDR1 is MNHEY and CDR2 SMNVEV (reference sequence). In nucleotides, the CDR3 is TGTGCCATCAGTGGACAGGGTTACAATCAGCCCCAGCATTTG. This encodes CAISGQGYNQPQHL.

This clonotype rates as medium-sized. The rearrangement links TRBV20-1 to TRBJ2-1; 7 bases are shared with TRBD2. The CDR3 runs to 14 residues. Per the germline V gene, CDR1 is DFQATT and CDR2 is SNEGSKA (reference sequence). J gave up 5 bases and V 5 bases, and 9 bases lay outside the gene matches. In DNA form, the CDR3 reads TGCAGTGCTGAAGCCGAGCGGGGCGACAATGAGCAGTTCTTC. It is translated as CSAEAERGDNEQFF.

The chain recombines TRBV9 with TRBJ1-2, with 9 nucleotides matching TRBD1. V dropped 4 bases and J dropped 7; count of bases not matched to a gene: 14. The CDR3 extends over 16 amino acids. The germline V gene has CDR1 SGDLS and CDR2 YYNGEE. CDR3 nucleotide sequence: TGTGCCAGCAGCCCACCAGGGACAGGGCCAGTGCCTGGCTACACCTTC. Translation: CASSPPGTGPVPGYTF. Supplemented by reference TRBV9 and TRBJ1-2, the full variable domain reads DSGVTQTPKHLITATGQRVTLRCSPRSGDLSVYWYQQSLDQGLQFLIQYYNGEERAKGNILERFSAQQFPDLHSELNLSSLELGDSALYFCASSPPGTGPVPGYTFGSGTRLTVV.

Many counts were recorded for this clonotype. V and J are TRBV6-5 and TRBJ1-1; the match to TRBD1 covers 8 bases. J lost 6 bases, V lost 6 bases, and 6 bases had no gene match. The CDR3 contains 13 residues. Germline V gene lookup returns CDR1 MNHEY and CDR2 SVGAGI. The CDR3 sequence is CASRQTGVPEAFF. The CDR3 DNA is TGTGCCAGCAGACAGACAGGGGTGCCTGAAGCTTTCTTT.

The chain recombines TRBV20-1 with TRBJ1-3; D is uncertain. This CDR3 contains 13 residues. V was clipped by 5 bases and J by 1 base, with 9 bases between them. Germline V lookup: CDR1 DFQATT, CDR2 SNEGSKA (reference sequence). The CDR3 region is CSALGSSGNTIYF. CDR3 DNA sequence: TGCAGTGCTTTAGGTTCTTCTGGAAACACCATATATTTT.

This clonotype was observed at least ten times. The chain couples TRBV7-6 to TRBJ2-7; D gene ambiguous. The germline V and J ends were trimmed by 2 bases and 0 bases, with 14 bases remaining between them. This CDR3 has 16 amino acids. Germline loops: CDR1 SGHVS, CDR2 FNYEAQ. CDR3 amino acids: CASSLYDPQISYEQYF. DNA for the CDR3: TGTGCCAGCAGCTTATACGACCCTCAAATCTCCTACGAGCAGTACTTC.

The V call is TRBV6-2 or TRBV6-3, the J call TRBJ1-1, with D unresolved. Germline assignment: CDR1 MNHEY and CDR2 SVGEGT. Trimming took off 0 bases at V and 0 bases at J, with 11 bases between the two ends. The CDR3 has 16 residues. The CDR3 DNA reads as TGTGCCAGCAGTTACTCCCAAGAGAGAATGAACACTGAAGCTTTCTTT. It yields the protein CASSYSQERMNTEAFF.

This clonotype was counted only a few times. The chain is built from TRBV12-3 or TRBV12-4 and TRBJ2-2; 9 bases map to TRBD2. The length of the CDR3 is 15 residues. Trimming cost V 7 bases and J 0 bases; bases outside gene matches: 3. For the CDR3, the DNA is TGTGCCAGCAACCAGCGGGGGGCGAACACCGGGGAGCTGTTTTTT. It translates to CASNQRGANTGELFF.

For this clonotype: This sequence may be a read error, since a much larger clone differs from it by one base. The CDR3 bases are TGTGCCAGCGGCTTTACTAGCGGGCTAACAGATACGCAGTATTTT. This encodes CASGFTSGLTDTQYF. This chain joins TRBV7-9 and TRBJ2-3, with 9 bases that match TRBD2. Looked up from germline, CDR1 is SEHNR and CDR2 is FQNEAQ (reference sequence). CDR3 length: 15 amino acids.

The V call is TRBV6-7, the J call TRBJ1-2; tentative D call: TRBD1 (5 bases). TRBV6-7 is an ORF for which the function is uncertain. The CDR3 length is 12 residues. With 2 bases removed from V and 6 bases from J, the gap between germline ends came to 7 bases. CDR3 residues: CASSYVGHGYTF. In DNA form, the CDR3 reads TGTGCCAGCAGTTACGTGGGACATGGCTACACCTTC.

This clonotype came up many times. The chain is built from TRBV24-1 and TRBJ1-5; unclear D gene. This CDR3 has 14 residues. Looked up from germline, CDR1 is KGHDR and CDR2 is SFDVKD. V lost 4 bases to trimming and J lost 2 bases, with 8 bases between them. CDR3 protein: CATSEVGGNQPQHF. The CDR3 DNA reads as TGTGCCACCAGTGAGGTTGGGGGCAATCAGCCCCAGCATTTT.

In this sample, this clonotype turned up many times. This chain links TRBV4-3 with TRBJ2-3; TRBD2 aligns across 8 bases. V was clipped by 0 bases and J by 4 bases; unmatched bases: 6. This CDR3 is 16 amino acids long. CDR1 LGHNA and CDR2 YSLEER come from the germline V gene. The CDR3, as DNA: TGCGCCAGCAGCCAAGATTGGCGGGGGGAGGCAGATACGCAGTATTTT. The encoded protein is CASSQDWRGEADTQYF.

This clonotype has more than one count but fewer than ten. V and J are TRBV10-3 and TRBJ2-3; 7 bases align to TRBD1. Germline V CDR1 and CDR2: ENHRY, SYGVKD. The CDR3 has 14 amino acids. J lost 2 bases, V lost 3 bases, and 2 bases had no gene match. The CDR3 DNA reads as TGTGCCATCAGTGAAGACAGGGTCACAGATACGCAGTATTTT. This gives the protein CAISEDRVTDTQYF.

The table lists this clonotype with a few counts. V and J are TRBV7-2 and TRBJ1-4; D gene unclear. The V end was cut by 5 bases, the J end by 5 bases, with 9 bases between. Germline values: CDR1 SGHTA, CDR2 FQGNSA. The CDR3 consists of 13 residues. In nucleotides, the CDR3 is TGTGCCAGCAGCCAAAACCTAAATGAAAAACTGTTTTTT. The encoded protein is CASSQNLNEKLFF.

This clonotype was found a few times. The J gene is TRBJ1-1, the V gene TRBV5-4; weak D call: TRBD1 (5 bases). The CDR3 is 15 amino acids. Germline V gene sequence: CDR1 SGHNT, CDR2 YYREEE (reference sequence). Trimming pared 4 bases from V and 3 bases from J, leaving 16 bases between. CDR3 amino acids: CASSGAGDGDTEAFF. The DNA of the CDR3 is TGTGCCAGCAGCGGGGCGGGGGATGGTGACACTGAAGCTTTCTTT.

This clonotype was seen only a few times. The chain has TRBV24-1 and TRBJ2-1, with D unresolved. This CDR3 comprises 17 residues. CDR1 and CDR2 from the germline V gene are KGHDR and SFDVKD. Trimming left V 3 bases short and J 8 bases short, with 22 bases between. For the CDR3, the DNA is TGTGCCACCAGTGATCCTAGTGACCGCGTCGGAGACCATGAGCAGTTCTTC. This gives the protein CATSDPSDRVGDHEQFF.

This clonotype occurred many times. The chain couples TRBV5-8 to TRBJ1-2; possible D gene TRBD1, 5 bases. This CDR3 spans 11 amino acids. The V and J ends lost 4 bases and 10 bases respectively, with 11 bases between them. Per the germline V gene, CDR1 is SGHTS and CDR2 is YDEGEE. Here the CDR3 reads CASSRGPHYTF. The CDR3 nucleotides read TGTGCCAGCAGCCGGGGACCGCACTACACCTTC.

V usage is TRBV12-3 or TRBV12-4 and J usage is TRBJ2-7; 9 bases map to TRBD1. The CDR3 totals 15 residues. With V trimmed by 6 bases and J by 4 bases, 10 bases remained unmatched. CDR3: CASSLTGGAGYEQYF. DNA for the CDR3: TGTGCCAGCAGCTTAACAGGGGGCGCGGGTTACGAGCAGTACTTC.

This clonotype was seen more than once but under ten times. The rearrangement uses TRBV7-9 and TRBJ1-2; D uncertain. The germline CDR1 and CDR2 sequences are SEHNR and FQNEAQ (reference sequence). V was clipped by 3 bases and J by 4 bases, with 12 bases between them. The CDR3 has 14 residues. CDR3 DNA sequence: TGTGCCAGCAGCTTGGAGGTCGTTATCTATGGCTACACCTTC. This encodes CASSLEVVIYGYTF.

Judged by abundance, this clonotype is medium-sized. The chain combines TRBV20-1 with TRBJ1-2; TRBD1 matches 7 bases. V lost 6 bases and J lost 4; bases outside the gene matches: 11. Germline V CDR1 and CDR2: DFQATT, SNEGSKA (reference sequence). The CDR3 has 14 residues. The CDR3 spells CSANRQGSGYGYTF. The CDR3 DNA reads TGCAGTGCGAATCGACAGGGCTCGGGCTATGGCTACACCTTC.

The rearrangement joins TRBV20-1 to TRBJ1-2; 7 nucleotides line up with TRBD1. This CDR3 comprises 14 residues. The germline V gene encodes CDR1 DFQATT and CDR2 SNEGSKA (reference sequence). Losses at the gene ends were 5 bases for V and 5 bases for J; bases not matched to a gene: 11. CDR3 region: CSASSGTAWYGYTF. CDR3 DNA: TGCAGTGCTTCCTCCGGGACAGCATGGTATGGCTACACCTTC.

This clonotype has at least ten counts. The rearrangement links TRBV2 to TRBJ2-2; 10 bases match TRBD2. V lost 7 bases to trimming and J lost 10 bases; unmatched junction nucleotides: 6. This CDR3 has 13 residues. Germline-derived CDR1 and CDR2 are SNHLY and FYNNEI. The DNA for the CDR3 is TGTGCCAGCATTAGCGGGGGGTTCGAGGAGCTGTTTTTT. It yields the protein CASISGGFEELFF.

The rearrangement uses TRBV7-9 and TRBJ1-4; D is ambiguous. Trimming took off 1 base at V and 4 bases at J, with 7 bases between the two ends. The CDR3 has 14 amino acids. Germline V gives CDR1 SEHNR, CDR2 FQNEAQ (reference sequence). The CDR3 is CASSLGWNNEKLFF. The CDR3 DNA is TGTGCCAGCAGCTTAGGGTGGAATAATGAAAAACTGTTTTTT.

The genes are TRBV12-3 or TRBV12-4 and TRBJ1-3; D call uncertain. This CDR3 is 15 amino acids long. V lost 5 bases to trimming and J lost 0 bases, with 11 bases between them. CDR3 in amino acids: CASSQDLVSGNTIYF. The CDR3 DNA reads as TGTGCCAGCAGTCAGGACCTAGTCTCTGGAAACACCATATATTTT.

This chain uses TRBV5-6 with TRBJ1-3; D not resolved. Trimming stripped 3 bases from V and 0 bases from J, with 7 bases between. Germline V lookup: CDR1 SGHDT, CDR2 YYEEEE. This CDR3 region has 14 residues. The CDR3 region has the DNA TGTGCCAGCAGCTACTGGTACTCTGGAAACACCATATATTTT. This sequence encodes CASSYWYSGNTIYF.

This clonotype was counted many times. The chain joins TRBV3-1 to TRBJ2-1; D assignment may be TRBD1 or TRBD2 (5 bases each). CDR3 size: 15 residues. V lost 1 base, J lost 2 bases, and 9 bases lay in between. The V gene's germline CDR1 is LGHDT and CDR2 YNNKEL (reference sequence). The CDR3 region has the DNA TGTGCCAGCAGCCAAGGAGGGGAGCCCTACAATGAGCAGTTCTTC. As protein: CASSQGGEPYNEQFF.

J is TRBJ1-1 and V is TRBV19, with TRBD1 matching over 7 bases. The trim removed 3 bases at V and 3 bases at J, leaving 7 bases unmatched. Germline values: CDR1 LNHDA, CDR2 SQIVND (reference sequence). The CDR3 consists of 15 residues. The CDR3 loop reads CASSIPEGADTEAFF. CDR3 nucleotides: TGTGCCAGTAGTATTCCTGAGGGGGCTGACACTGAAGCTTTCTTT. The full variable domain, completed using reference TRBV19 and TRBJ1-1, is DGGITQSPKYLFRKEGQNVTLSCEQNLNHDAMYWYRQDPGQGLRLIYYSQIVNDFQKGDIAEGYSVSREKKESFPLTVTSAQKNPTAFYLCASSIPEGADTEAFFGQGTRLTVV.

This clonotype was counted ten times or more. This rearrangement joins TRBV7-9 to TRBJ1-1; D perhaps matches TRBD1 (5 bases). The germline V and J ends were trimmed by 1 base and 4 bases, with 16 bases remaining between them. This CDR3 spans 16 amino acids. Germline loops: CDR1 SEHNR, CDR2 FQNEAQ (reference sequence). CDR3 loop: CASSLGAGRRGTEAFF. DNA for the CDR3: TGTGCCAGCAGCTTAGGGGCAGGGCGTCGGGGCACTGAAGCTTTCTTT.

The table lists this clonotype with many counts. The V call is TRBV7-6, the J call TRBJ2-4, with D maybe TRBD2 (6 bases). The CDR3 has 16 amino acids. The V gene's germline CDR1 is SGHVS and CDR2 FNYEAQ. Trimming pared 1 base from V and 6 bases from J, leaving 16 bases between. The CDR3 loop is CASSLDTAGISNIQYF. In DNA form, the CDR3 reads TGTGCCAGCAGCTTAGATACTGCGGGGATTTCAAACATTCAGTACTTC. The full variable domain, completed using reference TRBV7-6 and TRBJ2-4, is GAGVSQSPRYKVTKRGQDVALRCDPISGHVSLYWYRQALGQGPEFLTYFNYEAQQDKSGLPNDRFSAERPEGSISTLTIQRTEQRDSAMYRCASSLDTAGISNIQYFGAGTRLSVL.

V is TRBV6-6 and J is TRBJ2-7; the D gene could be TRBD1 or TRBD2 (5 bases each). V lost 4 bases to trimming and J lost 1 base, with 8 bases between them. CDR3 length: 13 residues. Germline V CDR1 and CDR2: MNHNY, SVGAGI (reference sequence). CDR3 in amino acids: CASSSGASYEQYV. The CDR3 coding sequence is TGTGCCAGCAGTTCCGGGGCGTCCTACGAGCAGTACGTC.

In its sample, this clonotype was seen a few times. The chain employs TRBV7-2 and TRBJ2-1, with 9 bases identical to TRBD1. This CDR3 contains 15 residues. Per germline, CDR1 SGHTA and CDR2 FQGNSA. Unmatched junction bases numbered 5, after V lost 5 bases and J lost 3 bases. CDR3 in DNA: TGTGCCAGCAGCCAGGACAGGGGAAGCTACAATGAGCAGTTCTTC. It translates to CASSQDRGSYNEQFF.